One sample yielded the 14 T cell receptor beta chains listed below, sequenced in a study of CD8+ T cells in alopecia areata. After isolation, RNA underwent reverse transcription to generate cDNA as the sequencing template. Clones were sequenced by immunoSEQ multiplex PCR, and TCRdb holds only the in-frame ones, with some missing. The table lists 150,000 to 200,000 clones, roughly 60% of them singletons. Sequencing was done on a sample of CD4+ T cells sorted from blood. Receptors were obtained from a human donor in good health.

This sequence joins TRBV6-6 and TRBJ2-6, with 7 nucleotides matching TRBD2. Germline V gene data show CDR1 as MNHNY and CDR2 as SVGAGI (reference sequence). V lost 8 bases and J lost 2; bases outside the gene matches: 3. This CDR3 region has 14 residues. As DNA, the CDR3 is TGTGCCAGCGGTGGGGGGGCTGGGGCCAACGTCCTGACTTTC. Its translation: CASGGGAGANVLTF.

The gene calls are TRBV6-5 and TRBJ1-1; 8 bases are shared with TRBD1. Germline CDR1 reads MNHEY; CDR2 reads SVGAGI. The J segment lost 1 base and the V segment lost 0 bases, leaving 1 base of the junction unmatched. The CDR3 runs to 15 residues. The CDR3: CASSYSGTGNTEAFF. The DNA for the CDR3 is TGTGCCAGCAGTTACTCGGGGACAGGGAACACTGAAGCTTTCTTT.

A few counts support this clone. This chain connects TRBV2 to TRBJ2-7; D is ambiguous. Per the germline V gene, CDR1 is SNHLY and CDR2 is FYNNEI. V lost 4 bases and J lost 3, with 10 bases in between. The CDR3 is 13 amino acids. The CDR3 protein is CASSGENGYEQYF. The CDR3 coding sequence is TGTGCCAGCAGTGGGGAAAATGGCTACGAGCAGTACTTC.

This clone was recorded a few times. The genes are TRBV23-1 and TRBJ2-1; 7 nucleotides match TRBD1. TRBV23-1 is noted as an ORF with a role that remains uncertain. Trimming took 9 bases from V and 15 from J; bases not matched to a gene: 5. The CDR3 consists of 9 residues. The CDR3: CARWTGPFF. For the CDR3, the DNA is TGCGCCAGATGGACAGGTCCGTTCTTC.

This clone has just a few counts. The chain recombines TRBV7-9 with TRBJ2-7; D possibly corresponds to TRBD2 (6 bases). The germline gives CDR1 SEHNR, CDR2 FQNEAQ (reference sequence). Trimming shortened V by 4 bases and J by 3 bases, and 7 bases separated the two germline ends. The CDR3 spans 12 residues. This chain's CDR3 is CASSWGDYEQYF. In DNA, the CDR3 is TGTGCCAGCAGCTGGGGGGACTACGAGCAGTACTTC. Full variable domain (outside the CDR3, taken from reference TRBV7-9 and TRBJ2-7): DTGVSQNPRHKITKRGQNVTFRCDPISEHNRLYWYRQTLGQGPEFLTYFQNEAQLEKSRLLSDRFSAERPKGSFSTLEIQRTEQGDSAMYLCASSWGDYEQYFGPGTRLTVT.

The chain is built from TRBV6-5 and TRBJ1-5, with D perhaps TRBD1 (5 bases). Germline CDR1 and CDR2: MNHEY and SVGAGI. Trimming cost V 6 bases and J 3 bases, with 9 bases left between them. This CDR3 is built from 13 residues. CDR3 bases: TGTGCCAGCAGGCGACAGAACAATCAGCCCCAGCATTTT. As protein: CASRRQNNQPQHF.

The chain has TRBV29-1 and TRBJ2-7; 9 bases are a match to TRBD1. The CDR3 contains 15 residues. Germline CDR1 SQVTM, CDR2 ANQGSEA. V lost 1 base, J lost 5 bases, and 9 bases stayed unmatched. CDR3 loop: CSVEVYATGGDEQYF. The CDR3 nucleotides read TGCAGCGTTGAAGTATATGCCACAGGGGGCGACGAGCAGTACTTC.

The J gene is TRBJ2-5, the V gene TRBV4-1, with D uncertain. The CDR3 length is 13 residues. Germline values: CDR1 MGHRA, CDR2 YSYEKL. The ends were cut back, 0 bases at V and 10 bases at J, with 12 bases in the middle. The CDR3 DNA is TGCGCCAGCAGCCAAGATAGTTGGAGCCACCAGTACTTC. Translated, it gives CASSQDSWSHQYF.

The chain links TRBV6-1 to TRBJ2-6; a weak D match, TRBD1 (5 bases). The CDR3 length is 15 residues. CDR1 MNHNS and CDR2 SASEGT come from the germline V gene. Trimming stripped 6 bases from V and 2 bases from J, with 11 bases between. The CDR3 DNA reads as TGTGCCAGCAGGACCAGGGTGGCTGGGGCCAACGTCCTGACTTTC. Protein sequence: CASRTRVAGANVLTF.

The sample holds a few counts of this clone. This CDR3 reads CASRSAGGPGELFF. Here the CDR3 DNA reads TGCGCCAGCAGGTCAGCGGGAGGCCCCGGGGAGCTGTTTTTT. V is TRBV5-1 and J is TRBJ2-2, with 9 bases matching TRBD2. Germline CDR1 is SGHRS and CDR2 is YFSETQ. The CDR3 contains 14 residues. V trimming: 5 bases; J trimming: 6 bases; junction bases outside the gene matches: 5. The full variable domain, its missing parts supplied by reference TRBV5-1 and TRBJ2-2, is KAGVTQTPRYLIKTRGQQVTLSCSPISGHRSVSWYQQTPGQGLQFLFEYFSETQRNKGNFPGRFSGRQFSNSRSEMNVSTLELGDSALYLCASRSAGGPGELFFGEGSRLTVL.

Only one count was recorded for this clone. This chain connects TRBV5-1 to TRBJ2-3; TRBD2 agrees at 9 bases. The V and J ends lost 3 bases and 2 bases, in that order; junction bases with no gene match: 4. Germline values: CDR1 SGHRS, CDR2 YFSETQ. The CDR3 covers 15 residues. The CDR3 DNA reads TGCGCCAGCAGCTACCGACTAGCGGTCACAGATACGCAGTATTTT. Amino acids: CASSYRLAVTDTQYF.

The rearrangement uses TRBV4-1 and TRBJ1-2; D is unresolved. Germline CDR1 and CDR2: MGHRA and YSYEKL. V was shortened by 1 base and J by 1 base, with 4 bases between the two germline ends. The CDR3 has 13 residues. For the CDR3, the DNA is TGCGCCAGCAGCCAAGTAGTTAACTATGGCTACACCTTC. The encoded protein is CASSQVVNYGYTF.

The chain joins TRBV28 to TRBJ1-5; unclear D gene. CDR3 size: 15 residues. The ends were cut back, 4 bases at V and 1 base at J, with 11 bases in the middle. CDR1 is MDHEN, CDR2 SYDVKM, per germline. The CDR3 loop is CASSSPGSSNQPQHF. CDR3 in DNA: TGTGCCAGCAGTTCCCCCGGAAGCAGCAATCAGCCCCAGCATTTT.

This chain joins TRBV30 and TRBJ1-2; the D gene is possibly TRBD1 (5 bases). V shed 2 bases and J shed 6 bases, with 10 bases lying between them. CDR3 size: 12 residues. The V gene's germline CDR1 is GTSNPN and CDR2 SVGIG (reference sequence). The CDR3 sequence is CAWSPTENGYTF. The CDR3, as DNA: TGTGCCTGGAGTCCGACAGAGAATGGCTACACCTTC.